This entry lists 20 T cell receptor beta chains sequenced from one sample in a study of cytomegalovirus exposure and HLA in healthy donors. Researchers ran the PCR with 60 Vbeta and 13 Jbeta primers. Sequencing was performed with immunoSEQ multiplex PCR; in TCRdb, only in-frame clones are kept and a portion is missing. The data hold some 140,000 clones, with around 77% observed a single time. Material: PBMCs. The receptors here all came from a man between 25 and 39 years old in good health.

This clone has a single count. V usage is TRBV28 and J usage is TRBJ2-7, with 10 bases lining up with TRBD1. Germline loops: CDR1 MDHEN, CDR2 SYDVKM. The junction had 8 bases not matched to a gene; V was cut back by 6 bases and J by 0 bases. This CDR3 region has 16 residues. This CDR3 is CASRPSGQGLSYEQYF. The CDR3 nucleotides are TGTGCCAGCAGGCCATCGGGACAGGGGCTCTCCTACGAGCAGTACTTC.

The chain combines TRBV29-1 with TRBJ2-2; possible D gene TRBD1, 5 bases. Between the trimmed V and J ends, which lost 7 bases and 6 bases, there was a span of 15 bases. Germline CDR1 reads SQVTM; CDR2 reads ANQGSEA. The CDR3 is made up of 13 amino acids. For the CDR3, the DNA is TGCAGCGCGACCAAGGGGCCAGCCGGGGAGCTGTTTTTT. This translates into CSATKGPAGELFF.

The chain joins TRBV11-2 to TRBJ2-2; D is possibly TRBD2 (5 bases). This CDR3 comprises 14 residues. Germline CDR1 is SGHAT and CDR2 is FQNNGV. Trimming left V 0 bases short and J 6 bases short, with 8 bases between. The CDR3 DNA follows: TGTGCCAGCAGCTTAGATGTGCGGGCCGGGGAGCTGTTTTTT. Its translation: CASSLDVRAGELFF.

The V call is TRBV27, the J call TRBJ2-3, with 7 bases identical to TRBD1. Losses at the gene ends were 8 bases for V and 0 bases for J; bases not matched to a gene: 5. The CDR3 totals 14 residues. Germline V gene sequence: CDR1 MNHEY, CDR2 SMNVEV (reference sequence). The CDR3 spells CASVPGQSTDTQYF. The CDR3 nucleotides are TGTGCCAGCGTGCCGGGACAGAGCACAGATACGCAGTATTTT.

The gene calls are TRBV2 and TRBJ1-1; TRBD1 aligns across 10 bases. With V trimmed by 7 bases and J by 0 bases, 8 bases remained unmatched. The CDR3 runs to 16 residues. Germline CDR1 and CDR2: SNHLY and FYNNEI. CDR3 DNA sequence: TGTGCCAGCACCTTTCCGGGACAGGGGCTGAACACTGAAGCTTTCTTT. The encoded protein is CASTFPGQGLNTEAFF.

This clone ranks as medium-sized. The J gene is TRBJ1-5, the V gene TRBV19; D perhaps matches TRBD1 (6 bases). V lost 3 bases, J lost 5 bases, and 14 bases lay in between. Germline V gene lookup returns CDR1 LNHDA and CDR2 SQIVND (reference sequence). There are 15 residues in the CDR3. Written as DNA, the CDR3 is TGTGCCAGTAGTATTTGGACAGATTTCTATCAGCCCCAGCATTTT. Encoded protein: CASSIWTDFYQPQHF.

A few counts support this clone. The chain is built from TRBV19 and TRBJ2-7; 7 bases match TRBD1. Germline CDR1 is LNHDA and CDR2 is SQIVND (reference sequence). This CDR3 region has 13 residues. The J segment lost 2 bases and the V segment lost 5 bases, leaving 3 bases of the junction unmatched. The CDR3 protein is CASSQQGAYEQYF. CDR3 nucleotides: TGTGCCAGTAGTCAGCAGGGGGCCTACGAGCAGTACTTC. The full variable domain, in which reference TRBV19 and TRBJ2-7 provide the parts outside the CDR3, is DGGITQSPKYLFRKEGQNVTLSCEQNLNHDAMYWYRQDPGQGLRLIYYSQIVNDFQKGDIAEGYSVSREKKESFPLTVTSAQKNPTAFYLCASSQQGAYEQYFGPGTRLTVT.

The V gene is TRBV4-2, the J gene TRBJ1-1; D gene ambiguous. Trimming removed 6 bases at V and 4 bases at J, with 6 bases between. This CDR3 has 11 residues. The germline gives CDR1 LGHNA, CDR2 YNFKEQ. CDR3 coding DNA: TGTGCCAGCAGTGAGGCCACTGAAGCTTTCTTT. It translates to CASSEATEAFF.

CDR3 residues: CASSYSRGGTEAFF. The CDR3 nucleotides are TGTGCCAGCAGTTACTCGAGGGGGGGGACGGAAGCTTTCTTT. The V call is TRBV6-6, the J call TRBJ1-1, with D maybe TRBD1 (6 bases). The CDR3 loop spans 14 amino acids. Trimming took off 0 bases at V and 8 bases at J, with 13 bases between the two ends. Germline lookup yields CDR1 MNHNY and CDR2 SVGAGI (reference sequence).

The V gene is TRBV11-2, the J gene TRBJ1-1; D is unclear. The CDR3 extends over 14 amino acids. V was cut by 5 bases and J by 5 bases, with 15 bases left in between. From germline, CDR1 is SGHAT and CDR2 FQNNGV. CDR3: CASSPQRERTEAFF. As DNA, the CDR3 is TGTGCCAGCAGCCCCCAACGTGAGAGGACTGAAGCTTTCTTT.

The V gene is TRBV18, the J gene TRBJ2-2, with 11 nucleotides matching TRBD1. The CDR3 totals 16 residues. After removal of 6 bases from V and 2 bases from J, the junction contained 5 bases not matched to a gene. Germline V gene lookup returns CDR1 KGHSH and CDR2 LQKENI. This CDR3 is CASSPRTGGNTGELFF. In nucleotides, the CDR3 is TGTGCCAGCTCCCCCCGGACAGGGGGCAACACCGGGGAGCTGTTTTTT.

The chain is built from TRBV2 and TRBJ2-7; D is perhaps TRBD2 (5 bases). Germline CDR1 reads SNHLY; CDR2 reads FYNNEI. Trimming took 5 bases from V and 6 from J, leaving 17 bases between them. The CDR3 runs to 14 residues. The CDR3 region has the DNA TGTGCCAGCAGTCTAGCAGAGGGCTTACGCGAGCAGTACTTC. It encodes CASSLAEGLREQYF.

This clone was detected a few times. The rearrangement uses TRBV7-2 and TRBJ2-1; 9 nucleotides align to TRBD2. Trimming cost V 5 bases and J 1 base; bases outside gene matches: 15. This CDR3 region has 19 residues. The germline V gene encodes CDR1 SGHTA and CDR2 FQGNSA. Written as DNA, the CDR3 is TGTGCCAGCAGCCTATGGGGGGGAGCGGGAGGAGGATCCTACAATGAGCAGTTCTTC. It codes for CASSLWGGAGGGSYNEQFF.

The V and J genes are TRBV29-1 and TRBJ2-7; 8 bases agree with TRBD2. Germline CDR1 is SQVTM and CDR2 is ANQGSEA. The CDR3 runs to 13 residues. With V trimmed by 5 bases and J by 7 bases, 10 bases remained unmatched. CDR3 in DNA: TGCAGCGTTACTAGCGGCCCCGGGAGGGAGCAGTACTTC. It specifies CSVTSGPGREQYF.

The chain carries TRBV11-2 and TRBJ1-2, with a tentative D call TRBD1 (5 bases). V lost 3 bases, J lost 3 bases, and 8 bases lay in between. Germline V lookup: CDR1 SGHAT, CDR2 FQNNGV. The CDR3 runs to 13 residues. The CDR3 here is CASSFEQDYGYTF. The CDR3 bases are TGTGCCAGCAGCTTCGAACAGGACTATGGCTACACCTTC.

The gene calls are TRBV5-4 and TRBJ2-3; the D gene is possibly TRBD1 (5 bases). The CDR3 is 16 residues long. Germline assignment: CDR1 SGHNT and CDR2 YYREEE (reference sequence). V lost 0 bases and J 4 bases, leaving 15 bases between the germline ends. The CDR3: CASSLGKGNGPDTQYF. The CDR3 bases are TGTGCCAGCAGCTTGGGAAAGGGGAACGGGCCAGATACGCAGTATTTT.

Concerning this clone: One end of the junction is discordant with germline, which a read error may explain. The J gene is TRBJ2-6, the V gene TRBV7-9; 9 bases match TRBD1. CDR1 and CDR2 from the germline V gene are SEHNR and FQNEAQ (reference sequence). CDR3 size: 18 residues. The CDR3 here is CSSSLKGQGTSGANVLTF. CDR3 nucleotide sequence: TGTTCCAGCAGCTTAAAGGGACAGGGAACTTCTGGGGCCAACGTCCTGACTTTC.

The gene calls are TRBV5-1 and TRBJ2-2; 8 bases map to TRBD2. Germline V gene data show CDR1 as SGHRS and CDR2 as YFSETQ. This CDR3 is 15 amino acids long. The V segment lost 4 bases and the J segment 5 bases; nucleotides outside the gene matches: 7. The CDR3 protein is CASSQGLGDTGELFF. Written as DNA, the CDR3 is TGCGCCAGCAGCCAGGGACTAGGAGATACCGGGGAGCTGTTTTTT.

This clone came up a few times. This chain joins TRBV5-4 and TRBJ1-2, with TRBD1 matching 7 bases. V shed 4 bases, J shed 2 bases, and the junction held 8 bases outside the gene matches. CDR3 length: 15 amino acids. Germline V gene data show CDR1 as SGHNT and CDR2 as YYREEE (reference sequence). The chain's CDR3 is CASSRRTGENYGYTF. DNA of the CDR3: TGTGCCAGCAGCCGGCGGACAGGTGAAAACTATGGCTACACCTTC.

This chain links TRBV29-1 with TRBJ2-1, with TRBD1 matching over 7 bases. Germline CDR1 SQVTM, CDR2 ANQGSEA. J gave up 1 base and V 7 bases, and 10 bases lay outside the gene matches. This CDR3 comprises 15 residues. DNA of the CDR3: TGCAGCGCTCTAACAGGGGCGACTTCCTACAATGAGCAGTTCTTC. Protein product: CSALTGATSYNEQFF.